This T cell receptor (beta chain) is from a study of T cell repertoires in cytomegalovirus infection. This clonotype has only one observation. The antigen is undetermined. Via MiXCR, TCRdb re-called the reads, giving one row per CDR3 protein. The sample yields under 200,000 distinct CDR3 sequences, 20% to 25% seen once. CDR3 length: 12 amino acids. Germline CDR1 is MNHNS and CDR2 is SASEGT. V dropped 7 bases and J dropped 0 bases, with 6 bases sitting between them. The sequence derives from a human donor in good health (CMV status not recorded). Some clones in this sample may be carry-over from other donors' samples. The sample in question was CD8+ T cells from cultured PBMCs, obtained from culture after CMV antigen stimulation. V and J are TRBV6-1 and TRBJ1-1, with D uncertain. The CDR3 region is CASTHVNTEAFF. CDR3 bases: TGTGCCAGCACACACGTGAACACTGAAGCTTTCTTT.